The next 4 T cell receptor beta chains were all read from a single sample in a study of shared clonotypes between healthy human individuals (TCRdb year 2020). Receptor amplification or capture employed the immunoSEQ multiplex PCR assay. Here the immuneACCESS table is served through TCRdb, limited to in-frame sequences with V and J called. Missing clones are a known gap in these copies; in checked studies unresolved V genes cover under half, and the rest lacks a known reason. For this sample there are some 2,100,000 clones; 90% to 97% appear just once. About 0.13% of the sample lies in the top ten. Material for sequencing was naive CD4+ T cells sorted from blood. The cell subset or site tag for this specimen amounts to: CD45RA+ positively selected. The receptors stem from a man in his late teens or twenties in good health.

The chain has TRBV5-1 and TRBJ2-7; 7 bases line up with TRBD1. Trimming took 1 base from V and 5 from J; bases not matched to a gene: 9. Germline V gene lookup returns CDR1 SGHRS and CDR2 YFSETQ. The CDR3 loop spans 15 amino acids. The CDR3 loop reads CASSLSGQVENEQYF. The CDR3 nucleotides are TGCGCCAGCAGCTTGAGCGGACAGGTGGAAAACGAGCAGTACTTC.

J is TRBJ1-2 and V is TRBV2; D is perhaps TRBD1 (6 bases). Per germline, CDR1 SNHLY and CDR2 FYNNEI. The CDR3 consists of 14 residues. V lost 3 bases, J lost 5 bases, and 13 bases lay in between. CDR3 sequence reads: CASSDQQGAYGYTF. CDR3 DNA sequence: TGTGCCAGCAGTGATCAACAGGGAGCGTATGGCTACACCTTC.

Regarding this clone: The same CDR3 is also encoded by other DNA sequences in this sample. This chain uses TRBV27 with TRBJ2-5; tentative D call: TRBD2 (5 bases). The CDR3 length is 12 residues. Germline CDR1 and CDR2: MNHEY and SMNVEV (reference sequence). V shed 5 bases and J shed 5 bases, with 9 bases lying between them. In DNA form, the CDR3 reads TGTGCCAGCAGTGAAGGAGGTGAGACCCAGTACTTC. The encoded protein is CASSEGGETQYF.

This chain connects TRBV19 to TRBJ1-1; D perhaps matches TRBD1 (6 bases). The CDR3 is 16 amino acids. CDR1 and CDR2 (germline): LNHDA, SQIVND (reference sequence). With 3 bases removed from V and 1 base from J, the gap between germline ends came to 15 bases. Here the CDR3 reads CASSIGGRGPNTEAFF. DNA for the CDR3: TGTGCCAGTAGTATTGGAGGCAGGGGCCCGAACACTGAAGCTTTCTTT.